This T cell receptor beta chain emerged from a study of identical twins. TCRdb re-derived calls from the 5' RACE reads in MiXCR, one entry per CDR3 protein. The sample yields some 320,000 distinct CDR3 sequences, 9% to 15% seen once. The data were also submitted as part of a second study, on yellow fever vaccine responses in identical twins.

This clonotype was obtained from a young woman in good health. Material for sequencing was CD8+ T cells sorted from blood.

CDR3 sequence reads: CASSQTIDRGRNNNSPLHF. In nucleotides, the CDR3 is TGTGCCAGCAGCCAAACCATCGACAGGGGACGAAATAATAATTCACCCCTCCACTTT. The genes are TRBV3-1 and TRBJ1-6; 8 nucleotides match TRBD1. The CDR3 is 19 residues long. Germline values: CDR1 LGHDT, CDR2 YNNKEL (reference sequence). V lost 2 bases and J lost 5; bases outside the gene matches: 14.